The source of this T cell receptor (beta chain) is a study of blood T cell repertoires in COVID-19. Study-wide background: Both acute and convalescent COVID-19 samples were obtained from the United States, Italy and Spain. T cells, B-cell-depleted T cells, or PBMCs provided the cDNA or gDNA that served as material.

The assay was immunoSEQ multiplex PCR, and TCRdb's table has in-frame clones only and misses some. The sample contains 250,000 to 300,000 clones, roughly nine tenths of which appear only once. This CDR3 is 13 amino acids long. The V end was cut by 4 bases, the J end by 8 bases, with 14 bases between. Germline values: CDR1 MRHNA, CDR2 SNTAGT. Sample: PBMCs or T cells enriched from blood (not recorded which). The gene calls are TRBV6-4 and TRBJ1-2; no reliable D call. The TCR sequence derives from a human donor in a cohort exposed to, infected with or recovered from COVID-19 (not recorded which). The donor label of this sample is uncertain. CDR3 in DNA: TGTGCCAGCAGTGCCGGAGGTCATCGAGGCTACACCTTC. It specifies CASSAGGHRGYTF.